These 2 T cell receptor beta chains share one sample of origin, sequenced in a study of regulatory T cells in long-lasting Graves disease. Time point specified: persistent/refractory GD, antithyroid drugs over 5 years with positive TRAb. PBMCs provided the RNA from which the TCR library was made. CDR3 regions were amplified by Arm-PCR using iRepertoire HTBI primers to build TCR beta libraries. TCRdb used MiXCR to reprocess the multiplex PCR reads, holding one entry per CDR3 protein. The sample includes hundreds of thousands of distinct CDR3 sequences, around 30% seen only once; the top ten take about 42%. The specimen comprised peripheral blood mononuclear cells (PBMCs), sampled when the disease was refractory, from a patient treated with antithyroid drugs. These receptors were taken from a female donor with Graves disease.

The rearrangement uses TRBV6-1 and TRBJ2-5; unclear D gene. This CDR3 region has 15 residues. The germline V and J ends were trimmed by 1 base and 2 bases, with 11 bases remaining between them. Germline V gene data show CDR1 as MNHNS and CDR2 as SASEGT. CDR3 coding DNA: TGTGCCAGCAGTGAAGGTGGTGCCTCGCAAGAGACCCAGTACTTC. Translating gives CASSEGGASQETQYF.

In the case of this clonotype: The germline gene is not matched at one end of the junction; a read error may be the cause. The genes are TRBV19 and TRBJ1-6, with D unresolved. The CDR3 extends over 11 amino acids. The germline V gene has CDR1 LNHDA and CDR2 SQIVND (reference sequence). The CDR3 reads CASSTYIEVFF. CDR3 sequence (DNA): TGTGCCAGTAGTACCTACATAGAGGTTTTCTTT.